This record concerns one T cell receptor beta chain sequence. The data originate from a study of blood T cell repertoires in COVID-19. Across the study: Whether acute or convalescent, the COVID-19 samples came from the United States, Italy and Spain. PBMCs, B-cell-depleted T cells, or T cells provided the cDNA or gDNA that made up the material.

CDR1 and CDR2 (germline): SGHRS, YFSETQ. Trimming pared 1 base from V and 0 bases from J, leaving 9 bases between. This CDR3 has 15 residues. TCRdb's copy holds only in-frame clones and misses some; the assay was immunoSEQ multiplex PCR. Here the sample spans 90,000 to 130,000 clones, roughly 87% being singletons. The sequence came from a human donor in a cohort sampled during active COVID-19. The chain is built from TRBV5-1 and TRBJ2-3, with D possibly TRBD2 on 5 matching bases. The sequencing input was peripheral blood. The CDR3 protein is CASSLQRPSTDTQYF. Written as DNA, the CDR3 is TGCGCCAGCAGCTTGCAGCGGCCCAGCACAGATACGCAGTATTTT. Supplemented by reference TRBV5-1 and TRBJ2-3, the full variable domain reads KAGVTQTPRYLIKTRGQQVTLSCSPISGHRSVSWYQQTPGQGLQFLFEYFSETQRNKGNFPGRFSGRQFSNSRSEMNVSTLELGDSALYLCASSLQRPSTDTQYFGPGTRLTVL.